Listed below are T cell receptor beta chains from one sample, sequenced in a study of cytomegalovirus exposure and HLA in healthy donors. The repertoire was sequenced with immunoSEQ multiplex PCR; TCRdb's copy has only in-frame clones and lacks some. The sample contains roughly 120,000 clones, under 90% of which appear only once. Sequenced input: PBMCs. The receptors stem from a woman aged 18 to 35 in good health and CMV-seronegative. Each CDR3 is given with its conserved first and last residue. A D gene is named only where the DNA matches it firmly. Size is omitted from some rows. Given values are once, few, many or a class for expanded clones.

clone_size	v_call	d_call	j_call	cdr3_aa	cdr3_nt
.	TRBV10-2	.	TRBJ1-1	CASSEKAPRSTEASF	TGCGCCAGCAGTGAGAAAGCTCCCCGGAGCACTGAAGCTTCCTTT
once	TRBV28	TRBD2	TRBJ2-7	CASSTYGLVTYEQYF	TGTGCCAGCAGCACCTATGGACTAGTTACTTACGAGCAGTACTTC
.	TRBV7-2	TRBD1	TRBJ1-1	CASSLAVRQGKTEAFF	TGTGCCAGCAGCTTAGCGGTAAGACAGGGAAAAACTGAAGCTTTCTTT
.	TRBV5-1	.	TRBJ1-4	CASSLDSTGVNEKLFF	TGCGCCAGCAGCTTGGACTCGACAGGAGTAAATGAAAAACTGTTTTTT
few	TRBV19	TRBD1	TRBJ1-2	CASSMGDRLYGYTF	TGTGCCAGTAGTATGGGGGACAGACTCTATGGCTACACCTTC
.	TRBV20-1	.	TRBJ2-5	CSGQGQETQYF	TGCAGTGGGCAGGGTCAAGAGACCCAGTACTTC
.	TRBV18	.	TRBJ1-2	CASSPGQANYGYTF	TGTGCCAGCTCACCGGGACAAGCTAACTATGGCTACACCTTC
once	TRBV28	.	TRBJ2-7	CASTTGAYEQYF	TGTGCCAGCACGACAGGCGCATACGAGCAGTACTTC
.	TRBV9	.	TRBJ1-3	CASSVVAGGGNTIYF	TGTGCCAGCAGCGTAGTGGCAGGAGGTGGAAACACCATATATTTT
.	TRBV4-2	.	TRBJ1-5	CASSQGGYNQPQHF	TGTGCCAGCAGCCAAGGCGGATACAATCAGCCCCAGCATTTT
.	TRBV6-5	.	TRBJ1-1	CASSYSQGYENSEAFF	TGTGCCAGCAGTTACTCCCAGGGATATGAGAATTCTGAAGCTTTCTTT
.	TRBV11-2	.	TRBJ2-5	CASSSLGDYQETQYF	TGTGCCAGCAGCTCACTCGGGGACTACCAAGAGACCCAGTACTTC
.	TRBV11-1	.	TRBJ2-7	CASSFRRAGGETYEQYF	TGTGCCAGCAGCTTCCGACGGGCGGGTGGGGAAACCTACGAGCAGTACTTC
.	TRBV4-1	TRBD2	TRBJ2-5	CASSERTSGRAVETQYF	TGCGCCAGCAGCGAAAGGACTAGCGGGAGGGCCGTGGAGACCCAGTACTTC
.	TRBV5-6	TRBD2	TRBJ2-1	CASSSGLAAYNEQFF	TGTGCCAGCAGCTCGGGACTAGCGGCCTACAATGAGCAGTTCTTC
.	TRBV10-3	.	TRBJ1-1	CAISPSGHTEAFF	TGTGCCATCAGCCCTTCAGGGCACACTGAAGCTTTCTTT
.	TRBV11-2	TRBD1	TRBJ2-7	CASSLGTGGQSSYEQYF	TGTGCCAGCAGCCTCGGGACAGGGGGCCAGAGCTCCTACGAGCAGTACTTC
.	TRBV6-1	TRBD1	TRBJ2-5	CASSEVDRGETQYF	TGTGCCAGCAGTGAAGTAGACAGGGGTGAGACCCAGTACTTC
.	TRBV28	TRBD1	TRBJ1-5	CASSPRTGGYFQPQHF	TGTGCCAGCAGTCCCCGGACAGGAGGGTATTTTCAGCCCCAGCATTTT
.	TRBV4-1	TRBD1	TRBJ1-1	CASSGWTGLNTEAFF	TGCGCCAGCAGCGGTTGGACAGGGTTGAACACTGAAGCTTTCTTT
.	TRBV28	TRBD1	TRBJ1-1	CASTPGQGASTEAFF	TGTGCCAGCACCCCGGGACAGGGGGCTTCCACTGAAGCTTTCTTT
.	TRBV25-1	TRBD2	TRBJ2-3	CASRATIAGGADTQYF	TGTGCCAGCAGAGCTACTATAGCGGGAGGGGCAGATACGCAGTATTTT
few	TRBV6-5	.	TRBJ1-4	CACYSATNEKLFF	TGTGCCTGCTACAGTGCAACTAATGAAAAACTGTTTTTT
.	TRBV28	.	TRBJ1-2	CASSPTLHPGDYGYTF	TGTGCCAGCAGTCCTACATTGCACCCAGGCGACTATGGCTACACCTTC
.	TRBV7-2	.	TRBJ1-3	CASRANSGNTIYF	TGTGCCAGCAGAGCGAACTCTGGAAACACCATATATTTT
.	TRBV19	.	TRBJ1-5	CASSIGGEYQPQHF	TGTGCCAGTAGTATAGGCGGGGAATATCAGCCCCAGCATTTT
.	TRBV7-6	.	TRBJ2-6	CASSLVSGDKLANVLTF	TGTGCCAGCAGCTTAGTCTCGGGGGATAAGTTGGCCAACGTCCTGACTTTC
.	TRBV11-2	.	TRBJ1-2	CASSLEAQGYTF	TGTGCCAGCAGCTTAGAGGCCCAGGGCTACACCTTC
.	TRBV11-2	.	TRBJ2-5	CASRTIGETQYF	TGTGCCAGCAGGACGATCGGGGAGACCCAGTACTTC
.	TRBV10-3	TRBD1	TRBJ2-3	CAISQGQGARTDTQYF	TGTGCCATCAGCCAAGGACAGGGGGCTAGAACAGATACGCAGTATTTT
.	TRBV19	TRBD1	TRBJ1-3	CASSRTGGNSGNTIYF	TGTGCCAGTAGTAGAACAGGGGGCAACTCTGGAAACACCATATATTTT
.	TRBV4-3	.	TRBJ2-4	CASSQEIPGSIAKNIQYF	TGCGCCAGCAGCCAAGAAATTCCGGGGAGTATAGCCAAAAACATTCAGTACTTC
.	TRBV6-4	.	TRBJ2-7	CASSAEAAPVYEQYF	TGTGCCAGCAGTGCCGAGGCAGCTCCTGTCTACGAGCAGTACTTC
.	TRBV5-6	.	TRBJ2-3	CASSLAPSRDTQYF	TGTGCCAGCAGCTTGGCCCCCTCGAGGGATACGCAGTATTTT
.	TRBV29-1	TRBD1	TRBJ2-7	CSVEDPQPTGSSSYEQYF	TGCAGCGTTGAAGATCCACAACCGACAGGGTCCAGCTCCTACGAGCAGTACTTC
.	TRBV11-2	.	TRBJ1-6	CASSLFEYSPLHF	TGTGCCAGCAGCTTATTTGAGTATTCACCCCTCCACTTT
.	TRBV11-3	.	TRBJ1-1	CASSSGLMNTEAFF	TGTGCCAGCAGCTCGGGTCTGATGAACACTGAAGCTTTCTTT
.	TRBV19	TRBD2	TRBJ2-7	CASSIRLAGTYEQYF	TGTGCCAGTAGTATCCGACTAGCGGGGACCTACGAGCAGTACTTC
.	TRBV18	TRBD2	TRBJ2-1	CASSPLAGVGSNEQFF	TGTGCCAGCTCACCACTTGCGGGGGTAGGATCAAATGAGCAGTTCTTC
.	TRBV10-1	TRBD2	TRBJ2-5	CARRTRPQETQYF	TGCGCCAGGAGGACTAGGCCCCAAGAGACCCAGTACTTC
few	TRBV7-6	TRBD1	TRBJ1-1	CASSLGTGAGEAFF	TGTGCCAGCAGCTTGGGGACAGGGGCCGGGGAAGCTTTCTTT
.	TRBV19	.	TRBJ2-2	CASSTRPFDRTNTGELFF	TGTGCCAGTAGTACGCGGCCCTTTGACCGCACGAACACCGGGGAGCTGTTTTTT
.	TRBV30	TRBD1	TRBJ1-2	CACNRGGGGYTF	TGTGCCTGTAACAGGGGAGGAGGTGGCTACACCTTC
.	TRBV28	TRBD1	TRBJ2-7	CASSAQRQGAYEQYF	TGTGCCAGCAGTGCCCAAAGACAGGGGGCCTACGAGCAGTACTTC
.	TRBV28	TRBD2	TRBJ2-3	CASITELAGGPSGDTQYF	TGTGCCAGCATCACTGAACTAGCGGGAGGGCCCTCGGGAGATACGCAGTATTTT
.	TRBV7-8	TRBD2	TRBJ2-7	CASSLTSGYEQYF	TGTGCCAGCAGCTTAACTAGCGGCTACGAGCAGTACTTC
.	TRBV6-1	.	TRBJ1-5	CASAGQKYSNQPQHF	TGTGCCAGCGCCGGACAGAAATATAGCAATCAGCCCCAGCATTTT
.	TRBV28	.	TRBJ1-1	CASSLPTGSTEAFF	TGTGCCAGCAGTTTACCCACAGGGAGCACTGAAGCTTTCTTT
.	TRBV30	.	TRBJ1-1	CAWSETRTDEAFF	TGTGCCTGGAGCGAAACTCGGACAGATGAAGCTTTCTTT